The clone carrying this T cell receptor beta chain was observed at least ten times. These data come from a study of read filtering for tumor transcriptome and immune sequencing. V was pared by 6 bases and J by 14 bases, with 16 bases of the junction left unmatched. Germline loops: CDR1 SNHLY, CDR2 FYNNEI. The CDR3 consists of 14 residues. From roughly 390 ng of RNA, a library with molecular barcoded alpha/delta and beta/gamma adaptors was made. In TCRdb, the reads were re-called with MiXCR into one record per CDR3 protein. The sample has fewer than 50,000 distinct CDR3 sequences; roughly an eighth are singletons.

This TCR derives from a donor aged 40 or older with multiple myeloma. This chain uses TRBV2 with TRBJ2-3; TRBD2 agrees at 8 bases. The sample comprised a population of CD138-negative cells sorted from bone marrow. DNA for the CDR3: TGTGCCAGCAGCCGAACAGCGTCCGGGACTAGGGGGTATTTT. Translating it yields CASSRTASGTRGYF.